This TCR beta chain was recorded in a study of T-cell memory formation after mild COVID-19. Points from the study as a whole: The appearance of some responding clones in pre-infection memory suggested that cross-reactive memory joined. Shrinking CD4+ clones were chiefly CM and EM; CD8+ ones were chiefly EMRA.

Barcoded TCR alpha and TCR beta cDNA libraries with UMIs came from 5'RACE using constant-segment primers. MiXCR, applied by TCRdb to the 5' RACE reads, yields one record per CDR3 protein. The table records roughly 340,000 distinct CDR3 sequences, about a sixth of them present only once. This clonotype has more than one count but fewer than ten. Its antigen is not known. Unmatched junction bases numbered 4, after V lost 0 bases and J lost 4 bases. The CDR3 runs 15 residues. CDR1 and CDR2 (germline): SGHNT, YYREEE (reference sequence). The chain uses TRBV5-4 and TRBJ2-3; TRBD2 matches at 8 bases. The sequenced material came from PBMCs or a T cell subset sorted from them (not recorded which). The TCR sequence derives from a man younger than 35 who had mild COVID-19 (a few samples of this study predate the infection). Cell type and time point are not known. The CDR3 bases are TGTGCCAGCAGCTTGGACAGCGGGGGCCCAGATACGCAGTATTTT. This translates into CASSLDSGGPDTQYF.